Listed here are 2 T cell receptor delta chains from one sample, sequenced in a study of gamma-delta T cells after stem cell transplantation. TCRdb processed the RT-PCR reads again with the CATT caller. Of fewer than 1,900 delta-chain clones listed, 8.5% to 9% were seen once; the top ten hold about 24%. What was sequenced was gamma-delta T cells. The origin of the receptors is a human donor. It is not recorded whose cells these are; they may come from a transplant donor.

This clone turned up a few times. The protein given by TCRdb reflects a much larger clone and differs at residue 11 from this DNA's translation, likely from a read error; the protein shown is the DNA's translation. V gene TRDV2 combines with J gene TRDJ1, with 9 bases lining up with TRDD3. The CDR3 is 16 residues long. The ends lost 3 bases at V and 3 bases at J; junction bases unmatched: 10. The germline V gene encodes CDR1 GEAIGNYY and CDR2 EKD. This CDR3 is CACDRLGELNADKLIF. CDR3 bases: TGTGCCTGTGACCGACTGGGGGAACTGAACGCCGATAAACTCATCTTT.

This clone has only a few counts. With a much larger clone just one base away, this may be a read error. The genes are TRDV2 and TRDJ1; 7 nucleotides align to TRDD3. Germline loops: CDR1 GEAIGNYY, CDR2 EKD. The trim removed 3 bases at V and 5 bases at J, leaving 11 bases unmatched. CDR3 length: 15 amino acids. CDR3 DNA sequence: TGTGCCTGTGACGCCCTCAACGGGGGATCGGATAAACTCATCTTT. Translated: CACDALNGGSDKLIF.